This TCR beta chain comes out of a study of blood T cells in healthy people across ages. General study findings and limits: Naive T cell percentage showed a strong correlation with the diversity of TCR beta. Donors of long life had a larger count of naive CD4+ cells and greater diversity than aged donors.

The CDR3 covers 14 residues. V lost 0 bases and J 10 bases, leaving 12 bases between the germline ends. Germline CDR1 is SNHLY and CDR2 is FYNNEI. Extraction yielded at least 5 micrograms of total RNA per sample. Details on this clonotype: Its antigen is as yet unknown.

Primers used in a second PCR of about 7 to 12 cycles were a sample-barcoded 5' primer and a J-beta primer mix. Each CDR3 protein gets one entry after TCRdb re-called the 5' RACE reads with MiXCR. The repertoire holds 750,000 to 950,000 distinct CDR3 sequences, with roughly 25% as singletons. These data are also associated with another study on T cells of mothers and their children. That paper notes: When mothers and children were related, their normalized repertoire overlap, which was always slightly higher, did not differ significantly from that of unrelated pairs.

V gene TRBV2 combines with J gene TRBJ1-4; D is possibly TRBD1 (5 bases). The receptor was derived from a boy aged 10-17 years in good health. The sample consisted of blood. The CDR3 DNA reads as TGTGCCAGCAGTGAAGCGCTTGACGGGGGAAAACTGTTTTTT. This translates into CASSEALDGGKLFF.